The sequence of this T cell receptor beta chain was determined in a study of T-cell memory formation after mild COVID-19. Overall study findings and caveats: Shrinking CD4+ clones were chiefly CM and EM; CD8+ ones were chiefly EMRA.

The CDR3 totals 14 residues. Trimming shortened V by 7 bases and J by 4 bases, and 14 bases separated the two germline ends. CDR1 and CDR2 (germline): SQVTM, ANQGSEA. TCRdb called the 5' RACE reads again in MiXCR, with one record for every CDR3 protein. Here the sample spans under 700,000 distinct CDR3 sequences, roughly 22% being singletons. A note on this clonotype: Its cognate antigen is unknown.

This receptor was obtained from an adult woman who had mild COVID-19 (a few samples of this study predate the infection). Cell type and time point are not known. V gene TRBV29-1 combines with J gene TRBJ2-6; tentative D call: TRBD1 (6 bases). The sequenced material came from PBMCs or a T cell subset sorted from them (not recorded which). This CDR3 reads CSAKDGTGANVLTF. In nucleotides, the CDR3 is TGCAGCGCAAAGGATGGGACAGGGGCCAACGTCCTGACTTTC. Together with reference TRBV29-1 and TRBJ2-6, the CDR3 gives the full variable domain: SAVISQKPSRDICQRGTSLTIQCQVDSQVTMMFWYRQQPGQSLTLIATANQGSEATYESGFVIDKFPISRPNLTFSTLTVSNMSPEDSSIYLCSAKDGTGANVLTFGAGSRLTVL.